This T cell receptor (beta chain) was identified in a study of CD8 T cells in Susac syndrome. Looking at the study overall: The sequenced Susac syndrome patients included six who had clinically active disease and roughly eight who were in remission. Patients with Susac syndrome were, at the time of blood collection, therapy-naive, maintained on corticosteroids, or maintained on intravenous immunoglobulin alone.

Reverse transcription of about 0.5 to 1 ug RNA used random hexamers. Multiplex PCR with immunoSEQ amplified the TCR beta CDR3 across 54 Vbeta and 13 Jbeta. TCRdb called the immunoSEQ multiplex PCR reads again in MiXCR, with one record for every CDR3 protein. The sample includes 150,000 or so distinct CDR3 sequences, 95% to 97% of them seen just once. Between the trimmed V and J ends, which lost 2 bases and 4 bases, there was a span of 9 bases. This CDR3 comprises 13 residues. Germline loops: CDR1 SGDLS, CDR2 YYNGEE. The sample taken for sequencing was CD4+ T cells from PBMCs. The receptor comes from a human donor with Susac syndrome. This chain connects TRBV9 to TRBJ2-5, with D unresolved. Here the CDR3 reads CASSVQAGETQYF. As DNA, the CDR3 is TGTGCCAGCAGCGTCCAGGCAGGAGAGACCCAGTACTTC.